One sample yielded the 18 T cell receptor beta chains listed below, sequenced in a study of T-cell memory formation after mild COVID-19. MiXCR, run by TCRdb on the 5' RACE reads, gives a single entry per CDR3 protein. This table has under 700,000 distinct CDR3 sequences, about a fifth appearing once. The sequencing input was PBMCs or a T cell subset sorted from them (not recorded which). The receptors derive from an adult woman who had mild COVID-19 (a few samples of this study predate the infection). Cell type and time point are not known.

In this sample, this clonotype turned up many times. The V and J genes are TRBV7-9 and TRBJ2-1; 9 positions agree with TRBD2. Germline V lookup: CDR1 SEHNR, CDR2 FQNEAQ (reference sequence). Trimming at V came to 6 bases and at J to 7 bases, leaving 7 bases not matched to a gene. This CDR3 is 14 amino acids long. Here the CDR3 reads CASSMGLALNEQFF. The CDR3 nucleotides read TGTGCCAGCAGTATGGGACTAGCTCTAAATGAGCAGTTCTTC. The variable domain in full, with the rest retrieved from reference TRBV7-9 and TRBJ2-1, is DTGVSQNPRHKITKRGQNVTFRCDPISEHNRLYWYRQTLGQGPEFLTYFQNEAQLEKSRLLSDRFSAERPKGSFSTLEIQRTEQGDSAMYLCASSMGLALNEQFFGPGTRLTVL.

The chain recombines TRBV12-3 or TRBV12-4 with TRBJ1-2; 7 bases are a match to TRBD1. This CDR3 is built from 13 residues. Trimming removed 5 bases from V and 7 bases from J; junction bases left unmatched: 7. CDR3 bases: TGTGCCAGCAGTGGAGACAGGGTCTCTGGCTACACCTTC. Its translation: CASSGDRVSGYTF.

The chain recombines TRBV6-6 with TRBJ2-2, with D uncertain. The V and J ends lost 0 bases and 6 bases respectively, with 8 bases between them. The CDR3 extends over 14 amino acids. Germline-derived CDR1 and CDR2 are MNHNY and SVGAGI (reference sequence). CDR3: CASSYSPDSGELFF. The CDR3 DNA is TGTGCCAGCAGTTACTCGCCGGATTCCGGGGAGCTGTTTTTT.

The J gene is TRBJ2-7, the V gene TRBV29-1; D is undetermined. CDR3 length: 14 residues. Germline values: CDR1 SQVTM, CDR2 ANQGSEA. V was cut by 6 bases and J by 2 bases, with 17 bases left in between. DNA of the CDR3: TGCAGCGTCCTACTGCTGGACCGGCCCTACGAGCAGTACTTC. Translating gives CSVLLLDRPYEQYF.

This clonotype has only a few counts. J is TRBJ2-1 and V is TRBV7-2, with TRBD1 as a possible D gene (6 bases). With 3 bases removed from V and 6 bases from J, the gap between germline ends came to 15 bases. The CDR3 covers 15 residues. Germline assignment: CDR1 SGHTA and CDR2 FQGNSA. DNA for the CDR3: TGTGCCAGCAGCTTCCGGACGCAGGGGACCAATGAGCAGTTCTTC. Protein product: CASSFRTQGTNEQFF.

The J gene is TRBJ1-2, the V gene TRBV29-1; D possibly corresponds to TRBD1 (6 bases). Trimming shortened V by 5 bases and J by 0 bases, and 10 bases separated the two germline ends. The CDR3 runs 13 residues. Germline V gene sequence: CDR1 SQVTM, CDR2 ANQGSEA. The CDR3 bases are TGCAGCGTTACAGGGTTTTCTAACTATGGCTACACCTTC. Translating gives CSVTGFSNYGYTF.

This clonotype turned up a few times. The gene calls are TRBV12-3 or TRBV12-4 and TRBJ2-7; TRBD1 is a possible D gene (5 bases). Trimming shortened V by 2 bases and J by 2 bases, and 10 bases separated the two germline ends. There are 14 residues in the CDR3. The CDR3 region has the DNA TGTGCCAGCAGTTTACAGGGTGGAGCCTACGAGCAGTACTTC. It codes for CASSLQGGAYEQYF.

This clonotype appeared many times. V usage is TRBV29-1 and J usage is TRBJ2-1, with 9 bases identical to TRBD1. CDR1 is SQVTM and CDR2 is ANQGSEA in the germline V gene. The CDR3 runs to 14 residues. V was clipped by 8 bases and J by 7 bases; unmatched bases: 12. CDR3 bases: TGCAGCCTTACCGGGACAGGGAGGGCAAATGAGCAGTTCTTC. Translation gives CSLTGTGRANEQFF.

The chain has TRBV2 and TRBJ2-7; 7 positions agree with TRBD1. V dropped 6 bases and J dropped 3; count of bases not matched to a gene: 8. CDR3 length: 14 residues. Looked up from germline, CDR1 is SNHLY and CDR2 is FYNNEI. The CDR3 nucleotides are TGTGCCAGCAGAACGACAGGGATAGGCTACGAGCAGTACTTC. Translated, it gives CASRTTGIGYEQYF.

Written as DNA, the CDR3 is TGTGCCAGCAGTTCAATGGGACTAGAAGTAGATACGCAGTATTTT. It codes for CASSSMGLEVDTQYF. The chain employs TRBV7-3 and TRBJ2-3; 8 bases fit TRBD2. Germline V gene sequence: CDR1 SGHTA, CDR2 FQGTGA. The CDR3 extends over 15 amino acids. J was trimmed by 5 bases and V by 6 bases; bases with no gene match: 10.

The chain is built from TRBV4-2 and TRBJ2-1; 13 bases agree with TRBD2. Germline lookup yields CDR1 LGHNA and CDR2 YNFKEQ. The CDR3 is made up of 18 amino acids. Trimming removed 0 bases from V and 9 bases from J; junction bases left unmatched: 11. CDR3 sequence (DNA): TGTGCCAGCAGCCAAGATCGGGGACTAGCGGGGACGAGCGGTGAGCAGTTCTTC. Protein: CASSQDRGLAGTSGEQFF.

The gene calls are TRBV12-3 or TRBV12-4 and TRBJ1-5; 7 bases fit TRBD1. The CDR3 sequence is 14 residues long. V was clipped by 5 bases and J by 7 bases; unmatched bases: 8. CDR3 sequence (DNA): TGTGCCAGCAGTCAACAGGGGCTTGAGCAGCCCCAGCATTTT. Amino acid sequence: CASSQQGLEQPQHF.

CDR3: CASRTGDGGEAFF. For the CDR3, the DNA is TGTGCCAGCAGGACCGGAGACGGAGGTGAAGCTTTCTTT. The rearrangement links TRBV3-1 to TRBJ1-1; D not resolved. This CDR3 region has 13 residues. Trimming removed 6 bases from V and 7 bases from J, with 15 bases in between. The germline V gene encodes CDR1 LGHDT and CDR2 YNNKEL (reference sequence).

This clonotype was counted only a few times. The V and J genes are TRBV5-1 and TRBJ2-1; 8 bases align to TRBD1. This CDR3 region has 15 residues. Trimming took 4 bases from V and 2 from J; bases not matched to a gene: 5. The V gene's germline CDR1 is SGHRS and CDR2 YFSETQ. The CDR3, as DNA: TGCGCCAGCAGCAGGGGACAGGCAACCTACAATGAGCAGTTCTTC. Its translation is CASSRGQATYNEQFF.

In its sample, this clonotype was seen a few times. The genes are TRBV6-1 and TRBJ1-1; D gene uncertain. Germline CDR1 and CDR2: MNHNS and SASEGT. The CDR3 contains 13 residues. V lost 2 bases to trimming and J lost 3 bases, with 7 bases between them. The CDR3 region has the DNA TGTGCCAGCAGTGAATGGCAGTACACTGAAGCTTTCTTT. Its protein product is CASSEWQYTEAFF.

This clonotype was counted a few times. The rearrangement joins TRBV30 to TRBJ2-7, with D possibly being TRBD1 (5 bases). CDR1 GTSNPN and CDR2 SVGIG come from the germline V gene (reference sequence). The CDR3 has 14 residues. V was cut by 1 base and J by 4 bases, with 14 bases left in between. The CDR3 bases are TGTGCCTGGAGTGGCCAGGGTCCCCTTTACGAGCAGTACTTC. Its translation is CAWSGQGPLYEQYF.

The chain uses TRBV18 and TRBJ1-2; 11 bases agree with TRBD1. Trimming at V came to 3 bases and at J to 0 bases, leaving 6 bases not matched to a gene. There are 17 residues in the CDR3. CDR1 and CDR2 (germline): KGHSH, LQKENI. The CDR3 loop is CASSPGTGGEANYGYTF. The CDR3 DNA follows: TGTGCCAGCTCACCGGGGACAGGGGGTGAGGCTAACTATGGCTACACCTTC.

This sequence joins TRBV7-2 and TRBJ2-5; D gene ambiguous. This CDR3 has 14 amino acids. In germline, CDR1 is SGHTA, CDR2 FQGNSA. The V end was cut by 0 bases, the J end by 5 bases, with 10 bases between. CDR3 loop: CASSLAGSSETQYF. The CDR3 DNA reads TGTGCCAGCAGCTTAGCTGGTAGTAGTGAGACCCAGTACTTC.